This T cell receptor (beta chain) is drawn from a study of blood T cell repertoires in COVID-19. Study-wide background: Sources were T cells, B-cell-depleted T cells, or PBMCs; the material itself was cDNA or gDNA.

The V segment lost 4 bases and the J segment 0 bases; nucleotides outside the gene matches: 10. In germline, CDR1 is SGHRS, CDR2 YFSETQ. The CDR3 has 16 residues. Clones were read by immunoSEQ multiplex PCR, and TCRdb kept only the in-frame ones, dropping some. The sample lists about 98,000 clones; approximately 82% were seen once. The material sequenced was peripheral blood. This sequence joins TRBV5-1 and TRBJ2-7; 7 bases align to TRBD1. This sequence originates from a man in his 70s with active or convalescent COVID-19. The CDR3, as DNA: TGCGCCAGCAGCGTTTTTCTCCGGGACAGCTCCTACGAGCAGTACTTC. The encoded protein is CASSVFLRDSSYEQYF.